The 9 T cell receptor beta chains below come from one sample, sequenced in a study of OX40 agonist ivuxolimab in advanced cancers. Here immunoSEQ multiplex PCR was the method, and the copy in TCRdb shows in-frame clones only, minus some. The sample has approximately 65,000 clones, around 90% seen once. The input for sequencing was CD4+ or CD8+ T cells sorted from blood, taken in a trial of the OX40 agonist ivuxolimab. These receptors were taken from an adult with an advanced solid tumor such as melanoma, head and neck, liver or kidney cancer.

The rearrangement joins TRBV4-2 to TRBJ1-1; D is perhaps TRBD1 (6 bases). CDR1 and CDR2 from the germline V gene are LGHNA and YNFKEQ. Trimming stripped 2 bases from V and 1 base from J, with 8 bases between. The CDR3 contains 14 residues. The CDR3 coding sequence is TGTGCCAGCAGCCAACGGGACACGAACACTGAAGCTTTCTTT. Encoded protein: CASSQRDTNTEAFF.

The V and J genes are TRBV9 and TRBJ2-5; the D gene could be TRBD1 or TRBD2 (6 bases each). Germline lookup yields CDR1 SGDLS and CDR2 YYNGEE. CDR3 size: 16 residues. V lost 4 bases to trimming and J lost 4 bases, with 20 bases between them. CDR3 region: CASSPGGGPSAETQYF. The CDR3, as DNA: TGTGCCAGCAGCCCCGGAGGGGGGCCCTCTGCAGAGACCCAGTACTTC.

The chain has TRBV10-3 and TRBJ2-7; the match to TRBD2 covers 7 bases. CDR1 and CDR2 (germline): ENHRY, SYGVKD. The CDR3 is 15 residues long. Losses at the gene ends were 2 bases for V and 2 bases for J; bases not matched to a gene: 6. The CDR3 spells CAISEPLGGTYEQYF. DNA for the CDR3: TGTGCCATCAGTGAGCCCCTGGGGGGGACCTACGAGCAGTACTTC.

J is TRBJ2-7 and V is TRBV5-1; a possible D gene is TRBD1 (5 bases). V was clipped by 1 base and J by 2 bases, with 13 bases between them. CDR1 is SGHRS and CDR2 is YFSETQ in the germline V gene. The CDR3 is 15 residues long. The CDR3: CASSLMWQGPYEQYF. The CDR3 DNA reads as TGCGCCAGCAGCTTGATGTGGCAGGGCCCCTACGAGCAGTACTTC.

V is TRBV5-6 and J is TRBJ1-1, with D uncertain. The CDR3 covers 13 residues. Trimming left V 0 bases short and J 6 bases short, with 9 bases between. CDR1 SGHDT and CDR2 YYEEEE come from the germline V gene. DNA of the CDR3: TGTGCCAGCAGCTTGGGTGTAAGCGCTGAAGCTTTCTTT. It translates to CASSLGVSAEAFF.

The rearrangement uses TRBV18 and TRBJ2-3; no clear D gene. Deletions cut 2 bases from V and 3 bases from J, with 9 bases between. The CDR3 has 14 residues. Per germline, CDR1 KGHSH and CDR2 LQKENI. The CDR3, as DNA: TGTGCCAGCTCACCAATGCCCGGGACAGATACGCAGTATTTT. Translating gives CASSPMPGTDTQYF.

The chain's CDR3 is CASSQTGGYNEQFF. The CDR3 region has the DNA TGTGCCAGCTCACAAACAGGGGGCTACAATGAGCAGTTCTTC. The rearrangement links TRBV18 to TRBJ2-1, with 8 bases fitting TRBD1. CDR3 length equals 14 residues. Germline loops: CDR1 KGHSH, CDR2 LQKENI. J was trimmed by 3 bases and V by 4 bases; bases with no gene match: 2. Using reference TRBV18 and TRBJ2-1 for the parts outside the CDR3, the full variable domain is NAGVMQNPRHLVRRRGQEARLRCSPMKGHSHVYWYRQLPEEGLKFMVYLQKENIIDESGMPKERFSAEFPKEGPSILRIQQVVRGDSAAYFCASSQTGGYNEQFFGPGTRLTVL.

V and J are TRBV28 and TRBJ2-7; 8 positions agree with TRBD1. CDR1 and CDR2 (germline): MDHEN, SYDVKM. V lost 3 bases, J lost 4 bases, and 8 bases stayed unmatched. This CDR3 region has 15 residues. The CDR3 is CASSLEGRGRYEQYF. The CDR3 DNA sequence: TGTGCCAGCAGTTTGGAGGGCAGGGGGCGTTACGAGCAGTACTTC. Together with reference TRBV28 and TRBJ2-7, the CDR3 gives the full variable domain: DVKVTQSSRYLVKRTGEKVFLECVQDMDHENMFWYRQDPGLGLRLIYFSYDVKMKEKGDIPEGYSVSREKKERFSLILESASTNQTSMYLCASSLEGRGRYEQYFGPGTRLTVT.

A remark on this clone: One end of the junction varies from germline; a read error may be responsible. The chain's CDR3 is CSARAHNEQFF. The CDR3 nucleotides are TGCAGCGCTAGGGCCCACAATGAGCAGTTCTTC. The chain links TRBV20-1 to TRBJ2-1; D remains ambiguous. Per germline, CDR1 DFQATT and CDR2 SNEGSKA (reference sequence). This CDR3 contains 11 residues.